The 5 T cell receptor beta chains below come from one sample, sequenced in a study of T cells in Graves' hyperthyroidism and ophthalmopathy. The investigators amplified TCR beta CDR3 regions from RNA transcripts. RT-PCR in the first round (using the HTBI primer set) targeted the TCR CDR3. TCRdb recomputed calls from the multiplex PCR reads with MiXCR, one row per CDR3 protein. The table records 150,000 to 200,000 distinct CDR3 sequences, about a sixth of them present only once. Sequencing input: blood. The receptor set was obtained from a woman aged 45-60 years with Graves' hyperthyroidism.

There are many counts of this clonotype. The V gene is TRBV4-3, the J gene TRBJ1-1; D is undetermined. The CDR3 extends over 14 amino acids. Trimming pared 5 bases from V and 0 bases from J, leaving 10 bases between. Germline V CDR1 and CDR2: LGHNA, YSLEER. CDR3 amino acids: CASSTISMNTEAFF. The CDR3 nucleotides are TGCGCCAGCAGCACGATATCCATGAACACTGAAGCTTTCTTT.

The table lists this clonotype with a few counts. The J gene is TRBJ2-2, the V gene TRBV5-6, with no clear D. CDR3 length equals 13 residues. Germline V gene lookup returns CDR1 SGHDT and CDR2 YYEEEE. Deletions cut 2 bases from V and 7 bases from J, with 9 bases between. The CDR3 sequence: CASSFGVSGELFF. CDR3 DNA sequence: TGTGCCAGCAGCTTTGGGGTTAGCGGGGAGCTGTTTTTT.

This clonotype has at least ten counts. V and J are TRBV6-1 and TRBJ2-7, with 9 bases matching TRBD1. Trimming took 6 bases from V and 4 from J; bases not matched to a gene: 7. From germline, CDR1 is MNHNS and CDR2 SASEGT. This CDR3 is 14 amino acids long. CDR3 DNA: TGTGCCAGCAGCAGCGGGACAGGGTTTTACGAGCAGTACTTC. It translates to CASSSGTGFYEQYF.

This chain joins TRBV19 and TRBJ1-5, with no clear D. In germline, CDR1 is LNHDA, CDR2 SQIVND (reference sequence). The CDR3 is 19 amino acids. The ends were cut back, 4 bases at V and 0 bases at J, with 22 bases in the middle. The CDR3 is CASSTAPIRLAHSNQPQHF. In DNA form, the CDR3 reads TGTGCCAGTAGTACAGCCCCTATCCGGTTGGCTCATAGCAATCAGCCCCAGCATTTT.

This clonotype was seen repeatedly, ten times or more. The V call is TRBV28, the J call TRBJ1-6; D gene uncertain. Germline lookup yields CDR1 MDHEN and CDR2 SYDVKM. The CDR3 consists of 13 residues. V was clipped by 7 bases and J by 5 bases, with 9 bases between them. The CDR3, as DNA: TGTGCCAGCAAAGTAGGGAATAATTCACCCCTCCACTTT. Translated, it gives CASKVGNNSPLHF.